One and the same sample provided the 14 T cell receptor beta chains below, sequenced in a study of blood T cells in healthy people across ages. Next came a second PCR, run for about 7 to 12 cycles, which used a sample-barcoded 5' primer along with a J-beta primer mix. TCRdb reprocessed the 5' RACE reads with MiXCR, giving one entry per CDR3 protein. The repertoire consists of over 1,300,000 distinct CDR3 sequences, with around 59% occurring once and the leading ten covering about 6.3%. The sequencing input was blood. All receptors derive from a man between 18 and 29 years old in good health.

There are many counts of this clonotype. This chain joins TRBV4-1 and TRBJ2-6; D is undetermined. Between the trimmed V and J ends, which lost 1 base and 1 base, there was a span of 5 bases. CDR3 length: 15 residues. Germline V gene data show CDR1 as MGHRA and CDR2 as YSYEKL. The CDR3 DNA follows: TGCGCCAGCAGCCAAGTGACTTCTGGGGCCAACGTCCTGACTTTC. Its protein is CASSQVTSGANVLTF.

This clonotype came up once. This sequence joins TRBV28 and TRBJ2-7; 8 bases fit TRBD1. Germline CDR1 MDHEN, CDR2 SYDVKM. The CDR3 is made up of 14 amino acids. With 7 bases clipped from V and 2 bases from J, the junction kept 7 bases outside the gene matches. The CDR3 spells CASTEMGQAYEQYF. The CDR3, as DNA: TGTGCCAGCACCGAAATGGGACAGGCCTACGAGCAGTACTTC.

The rearrangement uses TRBV20-1 and TRBJ2-7; TRBD2 matches 11 bases. The CDR3 has 14 residues. Losses at the gene ends were 6 bases for V and 2 bases for J; bases not matched to a gene: 6. Germline assignment: CDR1 DFQATT and CDR2 SNEGSKA (reference sequence). The CDR3 DNA follows: TGCAGTGCACGCTCTAGCGGGAGGACCTACGAGCAGTACTTC. Translated, it gives CSARSSGRTYEQYF.

V gene TRBV5-1 combines with J gene TRBJ2-5, with a tentative D call TRBD2 (5 bases). This CDR3 contains 15 residues. Trimming pared 4 bases from V and 11 bases from J, leaving 24 bases between. Per germline, CDR1 SGHRS and CDR2 YFSETQ. The CDR3 sequence: CASSLGGIGDYGQYF. The CDR3 nucleotides are TGCGCCAGCAGCCTGGGTGGGATAGGAGACTACGGGCAGTACTTC. The full variable domain, completed using reference TRBV5-1 and TRBJ2-5, is KAGVTQTPRYLIKTRGQQVTLSCSPISGHRSVSWYQQTPGQGLQFLFEYFSETQRNKGNFPGRFSGRQFSNSRSEMNVSTLELGDSALYLCASSLGGIGDYGQYFGPGTRLLVL.

This clonotype has more than one count but fewer than ten. The gene calls are TRBV15 and TRBJ2-7; D is perhaps TRBD1 or TRBD2 (5 bases each). The ends were cut back, 0 bases at V and 2 bases at J, with 17 bases in the middle. There are 17 residues in the CDR3. Germline CDR1 and CDR2: LNHNV and YYDKDF (reference sequence). CDR3 protein: CATSRDLGELITYEQYF. As DNA, the CDR3 is TGTGCCACCAGCAGAGATTTAGGGGAGTTAATAACCTACGAGCAGTACTTC.

The CDR3 sequence is CASSQTAGGADTQYF. The CDR3 DNA sequence: TGCGCCAGCAGCCAAACAGCGGGGGGGGCAGATACGCAGTATTTT. The rearrangement joins TRBV4-1 to TRBJ2-3; 10 bases line up with TRBD2. Germline V gene data show CDR1 as MGHRA and CDR2 as YSYEKL. This CDR3 has 15 amino acids. V was pared by 2 bases and J by 4 bases, with 3 bases of the junction left unmatched.

This clonotype was detected only once. Since the CDR3 does not end with the conserved phenylalanine or tryptophan, this likely comes from a read error. It is unclear where the CDR3 begins or ends on the DNA, so no DNA is shown, and the CDR3 is as TCRdb lists it. The chain carries TRBV20-1 and TRBJ2-1; the table gives TRBD2 as D, unverified against the DNA. Germline CDR1 DFQATT, CDR2 SNEGSKA (reference sequence). Including both end residues, the CDR3 is 9 amino acids long. Here the CDR3 reads CSANVATNY.

The V call is TRBV7-9, the J call TRBJ2-7; D is perhaps TRBD1 (6 bases). V lost 3 bases and J 0 bases, leaving 12 bases between the germline ends. CDR1 and CDR2 from the germline V gene are SEHNR and FQNEAQ (reference sequence). The CDR3 has 15 residues. Written as DNA, the CDR3 is TGTGCCAGCAGCTTTAACGTGGACAGCTCCTACGAGCAGTACTTC. Translating it yields CASSFNVDSSYEQYF.

V and J are TRBV4-2 and TRBJ1-6; D is undetermined. CDR1 is LGHNA, CDR2 YNFKEQ, per germline. Deletions cut 4 bases from V and 7 bases from J, with 20 bases between. CDR3 length equals 17 residues. Here the CDR3 DNA reads TGTGCCAGCAGCCGGACTGCGGGCCGGAGTCGAAATTCACCCCTCCACTTT. It encodes CASSRTAGRSRNSPLHF.

A few counts support this clonotype. The V gene is TRBV20-1, the J gene TRBJ1-1; tentatively, D is TRBD1 (5 bases). The CDR3 extends over 13 amino acids. The V end was cut by 7 bases, the J end by 2 bases, with 14 bases between. CDR1 and CDR2 from the germline V gene are DFQATT and SNEGSKA (reference sequence). CDR3: CSVTGRSNTEAFF. In DNA form, the CDR3 reads TGCAGTGTTACAGGAAGAAGTAACACTGAAGCTTTCTTT.

This rearrangement joins TRBV6-5 to TRBJ2-1; no clear D gene. The CDR3 sequence is 12 residues long. Trimming left V 6 bases short and J 7 bases short, with 10 bases between. Germline V gene sequence: CDR1 MNHEY, CDR2 SVGAGI. In DNA form, the CDR3 reads TGTGCCAGCAGGTATTCCTCTAATGAGCAGTTCTTC. Translating it yields CASRYSSNEQFF.

The chain joins TRBV21-1 to TRBJ2-4; the listed D gene, TRBD1, was not tested against the DNA. TRBV21-1 is labeled a pseudogene. This CDR3 spans 18 amino acids. CDR3 sequence (DNA): TGTGCCAGCAGCTCTAGCCGGGACGGAATTCTAGCCAAAAACATTCAGTACTTC. This encodes CASSSSRDGILAKNIQYF.

This clonotype appeared a few times. J is TRBJ1-5 and V is TRBV6-6, with 8 bases aligning to TRBD1. CDR3 length: 15 residues. Germline V gene sequence: CDR1 MNHNY, CDR2 SVGAGI (reference sequence). The ends lost 0 bases at V and 6 bases at J; junction bases unmatched: 4. CDR3 coding DNA: TGTGCCAGCAGTTACTCCGGACAGGGTCGTCAGCCCCAGCATTTT. Encoded protein: CASSYSGQGRQPQHF.

The V call is TRBV5-1, the J call TRBJ1-1; D not certain. The ends were cut back, 4 bases at V and 2 bases at J, with 15 bases in the middle. Germline V lookup: CDR1 SGHRS, CDR2 YFSETQ. CDR3 length: 15 residues. Written as DNA, the CDR3 is TGCGCCAGCAGCCCGGAGGTCAGATTAAACACTGAAGCTTTCTTT. Residues: CASSPEVRLNTEAFF.